Listed below are T cell receptor beta chains from one sample, sequenced in a study of T cell responses to AZD1222 COVID-19 vaccine. The table came from immunoSEQ multiplex PCR; TCRdb's copy has only in-frame clones and leaves some out. Counted here are approximately 100,000 clones, about nine tenths occurring once; the ten biggest clones make up 7% to 9%. The specimen comprised peripheral blood, sampled 28 days after the second AZD1222 dose. Receptors were obtained from an adult who received the AZD1222 COVID-19 vaccine. Both conserved end residues are part of each CDR3. D genes are given only for firm matches. Clone size is given for some rows only: seen once, a few or many times, or a class if the clone is expanded.

clone size,CDR3 length,J gene,V gene,D gene,CDR3 protein,CDR3 DNA
NA,16,TRBJ1-6,TRBV10-3,NA,CAISDRSPGGTSPLHF,TGTGCCATCAGTGATAGGAGCCCCGGGGGGACCTCGCCCCTCCACTTT
NA,13,TRBJ1-1,TRBV7-3,NA,CASSLSGGTEAFF,TGTGCCAGCAGCTTAAGTGGGGGAACTGAAGCTTTCTTT
NA,14,TRBJ2-5,TRBV7-8,NA,CASSLGLGVETQYF,TGTGCCAGCAGCTTAGGTTTGGGGGTGGAGACCCAGTACTTC
once,14,TRBJ1-4,TRBV3-1/TRBV3-2,TRBD1,CASSPGQVYEKLFF,TGTGCCAGCAGCCCGGGACAGGTGTACGAAAAACTGTTTTTT
NA,15,TRBJ2-7,TRBV15,NA,CATSRSGRGVDEQYF,TGTGCCACCAGTCGTTCGGGCAGGGGGGTTGACGAGCAGTACTTC
NA,16,TRBJ2-5,TRBV5-1,TRBD1,CASSPRGQGASETQYF,TGCGCCAGCAGCCCAAGGGGGCAGGGGGCTTCGGAGACCCAGTACTTC
NA,16,TRBJ1-4,TRBV19,TRBD1,CASSLDRATTNEKLFF,TGTGCCAGTAGTCTAGACAGGGCTACAACTAATGAAAAACTGTTTTTT
NA,14,TRBJ1-1,TRBV6-2/TRBV6-3,TRBD1,CASSFGQGDTEAFF,TGTGCCAGCAGCTTTGGACAGGGTGACACTGAAGCTTTCTTT
once,13,TRBJ2-3,TRBV11-3,NA,CASSPRVTDTQYF,TGTGCCAGCAGCCCAAGGGTGACAGATACGCAGTATTTT
NA,15,TRBJ2-7,TRBV19,TRBD1,CASSPLTGVAYEQYF,TGTGCCAGTAGTCCGTTGACAGGGGTGGCCTACGAGCAGTACTTC
NA,13,TRBJ2-7,TRBV7-9,NA,CASSPSTAYEQYF,TGTGCCAGCAGCCCTTCGACGGCTTACGAGCAGTACTTC
NA,12,TRBJ1-1,TRBV30,NA,CAWSLQGRGAFF,TGTGCCTGGAGTCTTCAGGGGAGGGGAGCTTTCTTT